These 2 T cell receptor beta chains share one sample of origin, sequenced in a study of T cell responses to AZD1222 COVID-19 vaccine. Repertoires were generated with immunoSEQ multiplex PCR, while TCRdb's copy carries only in-frame clones and drops some. The sample lists about 170,000 clones; roughly 89% were seen once. Sequencing was performed on peripheral blood, taken 28 days after the second AZD1222 dose. The receptors were sampled from an adult who received the AZD1222 COVID-19 vaccine.

The rearrangement joins TRBV7-2 to TRBJ2-5; 10 bases map to TRBD1. Germline assignment: CDR1 SGHTA and CDR2 FQGNSA. This CDR3 has 15 amino acids. Losses at the gene ends were 1 base for V and 5 bases for J; bases not matched to a gene: 4. CDR3 amino acids: CASSLGQGAQETQYF. The CDR3, as DNA: TGTGCCAGCAGCTTAGGACAGGGGGCGCAGGAGACCCAGTACTTC.

A single count supports this clone. The genes are TRBV5-6 and TRBJ1-6, with D perhaps matching TRBD1 (6 bases). From germline, CDR1 is SGHDT and CDR2 YYEEEE. The V end lost 3 bases, the J end lost 9 bases, and 16 bases lay between the germline ends. The CDR3 is 15 amino acids. As DNA, the CDR3 is TGTGCCAGCAGCTCCTCAAGGGGGGGGCGTTCACCCCTCCACTTT. Translated: CASSSSRGGRSPLHF.